This passage covers 10 T cell receptor beta chains from one sample sequenced in a study of CD8 T cells in ankylosing spondylitis. Which antigens these TCRs recognize remains unknown. General study points: Eight highly homologous variants formed a TCR beta motif that appeared characteristic of ankylosing spondylitis blood.

MiXCR, applied by TCRdb to the 5' RACE reads, yields one record per CDR3 protein. The sample has about 540,000 distinct CDR3 sequences, 12% seen once. The sequenced sample consisted of blood, either unsorted or a sorted T cell fraction (not recorded which). The source of these receptors is a male donor with ankylosing spondylitis.

The sample holds many counts of this clonotype. The V call is TRBV24-1, the J call TRBJ1-2; D is unresolved. With 4 bases removed from V and 7 bases from J, the gap between germline ends came to 12 bases. The CDR3 is made up of 13 amino acids. Germline loops: CDR1 KGHDR, CDR2 SFDVKD. In DNA, the CDR3 is TGTGCCACCAGTGAGGCCCGTCTATCTGGCTACACCTTC. Translated: CATSEARLSGYTF.

J is TRBJ2-7 and V is TRBV7-8; a weak D match, TRBD1 (5 bases). Germline V gives CDR1 SGHVS, CDR2 FQNEAQ. Trimming left V 1 base short and J 4 bases short, with 11 bases between. CDR3 length equals 14 residues. The chain's CDR3 is CASSLVEQAYEQYF. CDR3 DNA sequence: TGTGCCAGCAGCTTAGTAGAACAGGCTTACGAGCAGTACTTC.

This clonotype was seen many times. The chain recombines TRBV5-1 with TRBJ2-3; maybe TRBD1 (6 bases). The germline V gene has CDR1 SGHRS and CDR2 YFSETQ. The CDR3 contains 14 residues. Trimming removed 3 bases from V and 0 bases from J, with 8 bases in between. CDR3 sequence (DNA): TGCGCCAGCAGCTATGGACAGAGCACAGATACGCAGTATTTT. It specifies CASSYGQSTDTQYF.

This clonotype appeared many times. The chain uses TRBV5-4 and TRBJ2-1; unclear D gene. CDR1 is SGHNT, CDR2 YYREEE, per germline (reference sequence). The CDR3 extends over 13 amino acids. The V end lost 1 base, the J end lost 6 bases, and 8 bases lay between the germline ends. CDR3 residues: CASSLFGTNEQFF. CDR3 DNA sequence: TGTGCCAGCAGCTTGTTCGGCACCAATGAGCAGTTCTTC.

This clonotype has a count of ten or more. V and J are TRBV29-1 and TRBJ1-5; 8 bases fit TRBD1. Trimming cost V 4 bases and J 5 bases; bases outside gene matches: 4. The CDR3 spans 13 residues. The germline V gene has CDR1 SQVTM and CDR2 ANQGSEA. This CDR3 is CSVATGGDQPQHF. CDR3 DNA sequence: TGCAGCGTTGCAACAGGGGGGGATCAGCCCCAGCATTTT.

This clonotype was counted many times. This chain links TRBV29-1 with TRBJ1-1; D ambiguous. CDR3 size: 12 residues. Trimming cost V 6 bases and J 3 bases, with 11 bases left between them. The germline V gene has CDR1 SQVTM and CDR2 ANQGSEA. The CDR3: CSVRGLYTEAFF. CDR3 nucleotide sequence: TGCAGCGTCAGAGGGCTTTACACTGAAGCTTTCTTT.

This sequence joins TRBV29-1 and TRBJ2-5; D is ambiguous. CDR1 and CDR2 from the germline V gene are SQVTM and ANQGSEA. V lost 7 bases and J lost 1, with 10 bases in between. This CDR3 spans 12 amino acids. CDR3 amino acids: CSGLSGQETQYF. The CDR3 nucleotides are TGCAGCGGGCTCTCAGGCCAAGAGACCCAGTACTTC.

In its sample, this clonotype was seen once. This may come from a read error, since a much larger clone is one base off. This sequence joins TRBV12-3 or TRBV12-4 and TRBJ1-3, with TRBD1 identical over 7 bases. This CDR3 has 16 amino acids. V was clipped by 8 bases and J by 3 bases; unmatched bases: 13. The CDR3 DNA is TGTGCCAGCGGTTCCAGGGGACAGACTTTTGGAAACACCATATATTTT. Translation gives CASGSRGQTFGNTIYF.

This chain joins TRBV3-1 and TRBJ2-5, with 11 bases lining up with TRBD1. The junction had 5 bases not matched to a gene; V was cut back by 3 bases and J by 5 bases. Germline CDR1 and CDR2: LGHDT and YNNKEL (reference sequence). CDR3 length equals 15 residues. As DNA, the CDR3 is TGTGCCAGCAGCCAGGGACAGGGGGGCTGGGAGACCCAGTACTTC. Translating gives CASSQGQGGWETQYF.

V usage is TRBV11-2 and J usage is TRBJ2-7; D is undetermined. The CDR3 runs 14 residues. Germline V lookup: CDR1 SGHAT, CDR2 FQNNGV. The V and J ends lost 2 bases and 4 bases respectively, with 12 bases between them. The CDR3 here is CASSLLQAGYEQYF. CDR3 DNA sequence: TGTGCCAGCAGCTTATTGCAGGCTGGGTACGAGCAGTACTTC.